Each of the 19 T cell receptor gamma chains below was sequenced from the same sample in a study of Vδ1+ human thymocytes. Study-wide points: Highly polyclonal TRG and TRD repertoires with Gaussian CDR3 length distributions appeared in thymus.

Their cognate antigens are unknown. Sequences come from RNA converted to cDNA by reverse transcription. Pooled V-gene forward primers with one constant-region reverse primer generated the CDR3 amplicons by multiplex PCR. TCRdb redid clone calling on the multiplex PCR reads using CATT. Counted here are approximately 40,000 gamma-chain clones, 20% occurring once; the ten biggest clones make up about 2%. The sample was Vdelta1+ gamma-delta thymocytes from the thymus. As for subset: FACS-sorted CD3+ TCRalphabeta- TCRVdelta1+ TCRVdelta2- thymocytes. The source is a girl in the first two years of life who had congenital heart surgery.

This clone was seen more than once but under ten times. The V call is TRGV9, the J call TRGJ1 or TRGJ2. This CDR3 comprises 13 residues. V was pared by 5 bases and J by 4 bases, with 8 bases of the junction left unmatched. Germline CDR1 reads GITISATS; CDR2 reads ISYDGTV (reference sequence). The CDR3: CALWVGIYYKKLF. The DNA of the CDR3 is TGTGCCTTGTGGGTGGGTATCTATTATAAGAAACTCTTT.

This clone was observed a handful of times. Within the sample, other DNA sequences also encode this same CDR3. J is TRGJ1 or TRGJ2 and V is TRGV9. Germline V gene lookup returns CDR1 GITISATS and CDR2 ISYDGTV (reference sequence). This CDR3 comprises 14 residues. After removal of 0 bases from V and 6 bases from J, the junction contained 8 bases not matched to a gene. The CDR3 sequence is CALWEVRFGYKKLF. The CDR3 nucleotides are TGTGCCTTGTGGGAGGTGAGGTTCGGTTATAAGAAACTCTTT.

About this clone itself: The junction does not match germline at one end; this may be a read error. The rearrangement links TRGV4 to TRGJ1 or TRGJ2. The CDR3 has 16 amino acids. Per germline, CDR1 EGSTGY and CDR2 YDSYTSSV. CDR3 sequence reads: CATWDGLRLRGYKKLF. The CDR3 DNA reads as TGCGCCACCTGGGATGGGCTGAGGCTAAGGGGGTATAAGAAACTCTTT.

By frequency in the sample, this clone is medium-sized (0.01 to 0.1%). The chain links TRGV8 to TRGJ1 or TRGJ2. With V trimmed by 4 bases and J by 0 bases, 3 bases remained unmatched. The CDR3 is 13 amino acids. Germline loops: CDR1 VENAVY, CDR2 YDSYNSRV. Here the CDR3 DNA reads TGTGCCACCTGGGACCAGAATTATTATAAGAAACTCTTT. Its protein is CATWDQNYYKKLF.

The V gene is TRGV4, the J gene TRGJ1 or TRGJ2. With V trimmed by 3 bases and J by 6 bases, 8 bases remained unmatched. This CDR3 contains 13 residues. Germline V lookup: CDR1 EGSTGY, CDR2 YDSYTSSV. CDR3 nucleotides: TGTGCCACCTGGGATCTGGATAGTTATAAGAAACTCTTT. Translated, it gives CATWDLDSYKKLF.

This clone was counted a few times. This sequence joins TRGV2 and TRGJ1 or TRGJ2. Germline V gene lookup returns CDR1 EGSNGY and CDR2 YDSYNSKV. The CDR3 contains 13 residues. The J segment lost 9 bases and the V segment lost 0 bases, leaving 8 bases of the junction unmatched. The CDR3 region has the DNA TGTGCCACCTGGGACGGGCTGAGGGCTAAGAAACTCTTT. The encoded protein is CATWDGLRAKKLF.

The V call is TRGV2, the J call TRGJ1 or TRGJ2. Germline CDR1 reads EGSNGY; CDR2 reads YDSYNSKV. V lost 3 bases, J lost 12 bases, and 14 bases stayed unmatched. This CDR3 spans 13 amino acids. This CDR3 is CATWDRRDRGKLF. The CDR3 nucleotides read TGTGCCACCTGGGACAGGCGGGATAGAGGGAAACTCTTT.

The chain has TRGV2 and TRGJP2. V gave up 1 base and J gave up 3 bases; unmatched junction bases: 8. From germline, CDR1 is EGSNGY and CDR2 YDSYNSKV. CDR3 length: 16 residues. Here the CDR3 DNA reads TGTGCCACCTGGGACGGCGGTGATGGTAGTGATTGGATCAAGACGTTT. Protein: CATWDGGDGSDWIKTF.

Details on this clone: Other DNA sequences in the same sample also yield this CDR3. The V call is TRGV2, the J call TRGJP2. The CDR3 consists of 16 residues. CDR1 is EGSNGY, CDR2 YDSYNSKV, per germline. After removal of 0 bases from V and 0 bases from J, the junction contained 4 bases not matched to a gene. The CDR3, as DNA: TGTGCCACCTGGGACGGGACTCATAGTAGTGATTGGATCAAGACGTTT. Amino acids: CATWDGTHSSDWIKTF.

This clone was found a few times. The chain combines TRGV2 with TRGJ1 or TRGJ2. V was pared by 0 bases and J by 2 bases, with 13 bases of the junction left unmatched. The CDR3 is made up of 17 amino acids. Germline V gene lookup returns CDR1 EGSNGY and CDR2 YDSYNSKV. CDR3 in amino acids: CATWDGSRHPYYYKKLF. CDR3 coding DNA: TGTGCCACCTGGGACGGGTCCCGACATCCCTATTATTATAAGAAACTCTTT.

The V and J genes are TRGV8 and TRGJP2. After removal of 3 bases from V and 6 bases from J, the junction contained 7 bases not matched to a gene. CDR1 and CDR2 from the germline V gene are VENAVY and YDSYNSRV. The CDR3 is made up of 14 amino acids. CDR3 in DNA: TGTGCCACCTGGGATGTAAGCCGTGATTGGATCAAGACGTTT. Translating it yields CATWDVSRDWIKTF.

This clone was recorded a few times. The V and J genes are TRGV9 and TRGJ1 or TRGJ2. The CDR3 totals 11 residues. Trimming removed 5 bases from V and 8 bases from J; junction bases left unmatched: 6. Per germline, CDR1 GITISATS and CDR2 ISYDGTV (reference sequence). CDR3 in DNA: TGTGCCTTGTGGGGGGACAATAAGAAACTCTTT. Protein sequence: CALWGDNKKLF.

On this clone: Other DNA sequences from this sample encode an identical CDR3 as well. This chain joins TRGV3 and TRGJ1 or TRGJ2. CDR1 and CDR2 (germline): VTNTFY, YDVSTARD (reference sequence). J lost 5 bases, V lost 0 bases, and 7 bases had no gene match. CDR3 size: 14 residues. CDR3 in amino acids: CATWDRPGNYKKLF. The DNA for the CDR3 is TGTGCCACCTGGGACAGGCCTGGGAATTATAAGAAACTCTTT.

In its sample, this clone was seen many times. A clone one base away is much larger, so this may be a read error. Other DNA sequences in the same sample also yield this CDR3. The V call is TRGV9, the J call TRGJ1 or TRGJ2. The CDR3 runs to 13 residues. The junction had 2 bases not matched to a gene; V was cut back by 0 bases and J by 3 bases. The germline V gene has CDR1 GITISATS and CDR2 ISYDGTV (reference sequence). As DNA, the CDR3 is TGTGCCTTGTGGGAGGTGACTTATTATAAGAAACTCTTT. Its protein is CALWEVTYYKKLF.

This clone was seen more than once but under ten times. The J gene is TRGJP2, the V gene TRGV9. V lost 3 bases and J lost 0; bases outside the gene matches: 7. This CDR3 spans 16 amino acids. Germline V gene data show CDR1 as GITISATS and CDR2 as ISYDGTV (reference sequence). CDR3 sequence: CALWEPLYSSDWIKTF. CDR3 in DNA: TGTGCCTTGTGGGAGCCCTTATATAGTAGTGATTGGATCAAGACGTTT.

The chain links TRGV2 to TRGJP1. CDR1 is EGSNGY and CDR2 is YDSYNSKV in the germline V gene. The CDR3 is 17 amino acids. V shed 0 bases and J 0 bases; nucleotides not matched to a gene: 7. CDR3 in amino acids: CATWDGRSNTTGWFKIF. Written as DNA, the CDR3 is TGTGCCACCTGGGACGGGCGATCCAATACCACTGGTTGGTTCAAGATATTT.

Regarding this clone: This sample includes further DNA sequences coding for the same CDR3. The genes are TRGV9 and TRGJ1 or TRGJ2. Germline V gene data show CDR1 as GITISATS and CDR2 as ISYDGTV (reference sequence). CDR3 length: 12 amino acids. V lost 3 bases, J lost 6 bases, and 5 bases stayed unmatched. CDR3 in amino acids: CALWELGYKKLF. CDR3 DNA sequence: TGTGCCTTGTGGGAGCTCGGTTATAAGAAACTCTTT.

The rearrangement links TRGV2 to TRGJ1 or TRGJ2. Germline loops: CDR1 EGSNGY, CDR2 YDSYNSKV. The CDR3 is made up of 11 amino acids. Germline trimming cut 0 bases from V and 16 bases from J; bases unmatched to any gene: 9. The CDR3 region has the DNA TGTGCCACCTGGGACGGGACATGGTGGCTCTTT. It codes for CATWDGTWWLF.

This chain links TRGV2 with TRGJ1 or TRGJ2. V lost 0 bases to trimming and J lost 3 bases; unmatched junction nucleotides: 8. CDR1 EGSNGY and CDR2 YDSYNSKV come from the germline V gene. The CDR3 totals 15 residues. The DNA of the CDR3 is TGTGCCACCTGGGACGGGCGCTTTATTTATTATAAGAAACTCTTT. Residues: CATWDGRFIYYKKLF.